This TCR beta chain derives from a study of T cells in localized non-small cell lung cancer. V lost 5 bases, J lost 5 bases, and 2 bases stayed unmatched. The CDR3 extends over 13 amino acids. Germline-derived CDR1 and CDR2 are WSHSY and SAAADI. Study observations and caveats: A median of 57 of the top 100 tumor clones appeared in adjacent lung, which was paired and uninvolved. Tumor trailed uninvolved adjacent lung in T cell clonality, which peaked there.

TCRdb keeps only in-frame clones here, not all; method: immunoSEQ multiplex PCR. There are over 25,000 clones in the sample; roughly 90% occur only once, and roughly 2.1% lies in the top ten. Note on this clone: Its specificity is unknown.

J is TRBJ1-5 and V is TRBV10-2, with 8 bases aligning to TRBD1. Here the sequenced sample was peripheral blood, taken before any cancer treatment. This receptor was obtained from a female donor aged 60 or older with stage I lung adenocarcinoma. The CDR3 reads CASSQQGDQPQHF. CDR3 in DNA: TGCGCCAGCAGTCAACAGGGGGATCAGCCCCAGCATTTT.